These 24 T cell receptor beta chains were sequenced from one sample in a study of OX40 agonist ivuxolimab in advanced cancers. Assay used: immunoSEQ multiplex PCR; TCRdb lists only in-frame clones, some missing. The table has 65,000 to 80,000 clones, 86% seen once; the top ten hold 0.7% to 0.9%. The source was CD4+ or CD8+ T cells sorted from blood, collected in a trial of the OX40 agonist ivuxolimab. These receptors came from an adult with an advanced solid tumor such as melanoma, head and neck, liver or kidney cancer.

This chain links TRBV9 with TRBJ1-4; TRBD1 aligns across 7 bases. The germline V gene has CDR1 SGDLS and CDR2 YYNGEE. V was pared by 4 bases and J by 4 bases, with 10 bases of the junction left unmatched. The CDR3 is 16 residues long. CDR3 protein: CASSPQGGQNNEKLFF. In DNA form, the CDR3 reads TGTGCCAGCAGCCCCCAGGGGGGGCAGAATAATGAAAAACTGTTTTTT.

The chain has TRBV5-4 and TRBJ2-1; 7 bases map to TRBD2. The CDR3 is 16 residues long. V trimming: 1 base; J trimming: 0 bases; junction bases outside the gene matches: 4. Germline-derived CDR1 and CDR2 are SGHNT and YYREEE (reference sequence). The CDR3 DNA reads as TGTGCCAGCAGCTTGCGTCTAGCGGACTCCTACAATGAGCAGTTCTTC. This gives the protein CASSLRLADSYNEQFF.

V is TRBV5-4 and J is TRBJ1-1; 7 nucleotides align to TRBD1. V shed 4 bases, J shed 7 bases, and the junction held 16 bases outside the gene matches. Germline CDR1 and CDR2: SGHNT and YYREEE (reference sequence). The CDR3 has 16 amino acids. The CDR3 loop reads CASSAGGDRDSFEAFF. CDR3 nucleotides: TGTGCCAGCAGCGCGGGGGGAGACAGGGACTCCTTTGAAGCTTTCTTT.

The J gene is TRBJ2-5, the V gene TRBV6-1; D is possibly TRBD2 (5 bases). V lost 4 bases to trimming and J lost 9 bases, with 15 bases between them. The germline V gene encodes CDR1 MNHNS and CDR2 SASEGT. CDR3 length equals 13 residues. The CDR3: CASSASGLVAQYF. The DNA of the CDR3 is TGTGCCAGCAGTGCCAGCGGCTTGGTGGCCCAGTACTTC.

CDR3 protein: CASSFDRGGEGYTF. The CDR3 coding sequence is TGTGCCAGCAGCTTTGACAGGGGCGGAGAGGGCTACACCTTC. The chain carries TRBV5-4 and TRBJ1-2; TRBD1 agrees at 8 bases. Germline V gives CDR1 SGHNT, CDR2 YYREEE (reference sequence). The V and J ends lost 2 bases and 8 bases, in that order; junction bases with no gene match: 8. CDR3 length equals 14 residues.

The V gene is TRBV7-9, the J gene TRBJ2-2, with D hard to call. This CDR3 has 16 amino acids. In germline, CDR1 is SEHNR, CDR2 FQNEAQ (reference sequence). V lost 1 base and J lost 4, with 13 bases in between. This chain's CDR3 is CASSLGGEVGTGELFF. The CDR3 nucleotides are TGTGCCAGCAGCTTAGGTGGCGAAGTAGGCACCGGGGAGCTGTTTTTT.

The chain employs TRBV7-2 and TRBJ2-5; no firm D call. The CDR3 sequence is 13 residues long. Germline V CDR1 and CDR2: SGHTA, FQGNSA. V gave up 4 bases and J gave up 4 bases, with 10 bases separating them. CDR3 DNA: TGTGCCAGCAGCTCCTACGTCGGAGAGACCCAGTACTTC. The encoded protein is CASSSYVGETQYF.

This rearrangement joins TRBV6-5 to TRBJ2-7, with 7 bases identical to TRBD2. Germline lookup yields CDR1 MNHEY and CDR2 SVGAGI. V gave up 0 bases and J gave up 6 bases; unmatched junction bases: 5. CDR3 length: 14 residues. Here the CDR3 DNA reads TGTGCCAGCAGTTACTCCTTCTCGGGGGGCGAGCAGTACTTC. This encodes CASSYSFSGGEQYF.

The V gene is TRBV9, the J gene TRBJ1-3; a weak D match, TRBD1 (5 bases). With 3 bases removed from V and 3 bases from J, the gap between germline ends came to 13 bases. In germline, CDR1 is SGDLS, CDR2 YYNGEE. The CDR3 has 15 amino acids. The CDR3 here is CASSEGGDFGNTIYF. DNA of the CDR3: TGTGCCAGCAGCGAGGGAGGGGATTTTGGAAACACCATATATTTT.

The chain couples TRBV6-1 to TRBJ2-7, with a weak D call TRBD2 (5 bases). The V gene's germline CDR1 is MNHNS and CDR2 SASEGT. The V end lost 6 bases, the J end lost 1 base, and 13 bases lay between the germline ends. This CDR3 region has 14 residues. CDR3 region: CASRGRLLSYEQYF. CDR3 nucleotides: TGTGCCAGCAGGGGGAGACTTCTATCCTACGAGCAGTACTTC.

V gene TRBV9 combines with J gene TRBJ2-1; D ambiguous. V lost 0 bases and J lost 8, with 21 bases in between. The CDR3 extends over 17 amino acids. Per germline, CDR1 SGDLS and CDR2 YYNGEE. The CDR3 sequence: CASSVGALGPSPHEQFF. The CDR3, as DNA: TGTGCCAGCAGCGTAGGGGCCCTAGGGCCAAGCCCCCATGAGCAGTTCTTC.

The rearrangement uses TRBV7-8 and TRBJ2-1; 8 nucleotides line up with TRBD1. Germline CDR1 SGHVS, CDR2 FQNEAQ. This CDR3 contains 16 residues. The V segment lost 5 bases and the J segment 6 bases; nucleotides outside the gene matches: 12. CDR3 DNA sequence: TGTGCCAGCAGCCCTCGACAGGGGAGTCGCGGCAATGAGCAGTTCTTC. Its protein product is CASSPRQGSRGNEQFF.

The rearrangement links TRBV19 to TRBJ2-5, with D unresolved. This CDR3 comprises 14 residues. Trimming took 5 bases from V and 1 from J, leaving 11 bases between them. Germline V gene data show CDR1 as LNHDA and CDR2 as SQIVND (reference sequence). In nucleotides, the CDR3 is TGTGCCAGTAGTCCCCAGGCCGTCCAAGAGACCCAGTACTTC. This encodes CASSPQAVQETQYF. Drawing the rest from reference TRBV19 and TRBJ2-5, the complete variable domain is DGGITQSPKYLFRKEGQNVTLSCEQNLNHDAMYWYRQDPGQGLRLIYYSQIVNDFQKGDIAEGYSVSREKKESFPLTVTSAQKNPTAFYLCASSPQAVQETQYFGPGTRLLVL.

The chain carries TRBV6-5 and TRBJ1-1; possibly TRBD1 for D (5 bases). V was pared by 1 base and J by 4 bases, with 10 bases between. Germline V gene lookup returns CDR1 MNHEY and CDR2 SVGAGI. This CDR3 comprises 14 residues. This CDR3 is CASSYFRVGTEAFF. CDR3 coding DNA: TGTGCCAGCAGTTACTTCAGGGTTGGCACTGAAGCTTTCTTT.

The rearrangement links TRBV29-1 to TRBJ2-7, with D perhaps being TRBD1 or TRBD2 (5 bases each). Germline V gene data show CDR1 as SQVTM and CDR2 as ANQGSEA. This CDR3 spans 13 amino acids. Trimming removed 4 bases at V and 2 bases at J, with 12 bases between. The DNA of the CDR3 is TGCAGCGTTGGGGGGAATCCTACCTACGAGCAGTACTTC. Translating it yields CSVGGNPTYEQYF.

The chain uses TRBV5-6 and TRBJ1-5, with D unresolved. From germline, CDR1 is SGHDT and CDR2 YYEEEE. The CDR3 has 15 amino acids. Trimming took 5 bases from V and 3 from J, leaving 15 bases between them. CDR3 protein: CASSFRTPYNQPQHF. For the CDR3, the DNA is TGTGCCAGCAGTTTCCGGACGCCTTACAATCAGCCCCAGCATTTT.

The CDR3, as DNA: TGCAGTGAGGGACAGGGCGACGAGCAGTACTTC. Amino acids: CSEGQGDEQYF. The rearrangement links TRBV20-1 to TRBJ2-7; TRBD1 matches 9 bases. Unmatched junction bases numbered 3, after V lost 7 bases and J lost 5 bases. CDR3 length equals 11 residues. The germline V gene has CDR1 DFQATT and CDR2 SNEGSKA (reference sequence).

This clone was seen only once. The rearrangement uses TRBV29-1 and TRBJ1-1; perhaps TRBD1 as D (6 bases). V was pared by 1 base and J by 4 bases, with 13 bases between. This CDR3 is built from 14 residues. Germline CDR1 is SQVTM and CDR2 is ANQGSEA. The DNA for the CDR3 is TGCAGCGTTGAAGGGGACACGGCGAGCACTGAAGCTTTCTTT. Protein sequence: CSVEGDTASTEAFF.

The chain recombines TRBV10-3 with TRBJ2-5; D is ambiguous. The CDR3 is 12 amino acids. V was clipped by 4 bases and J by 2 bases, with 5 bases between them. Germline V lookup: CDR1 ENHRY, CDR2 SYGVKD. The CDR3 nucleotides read TGTGCCATCAGTGCCCAACAAGAGACCCAGTACTTC. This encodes CAISAQQETQYF.

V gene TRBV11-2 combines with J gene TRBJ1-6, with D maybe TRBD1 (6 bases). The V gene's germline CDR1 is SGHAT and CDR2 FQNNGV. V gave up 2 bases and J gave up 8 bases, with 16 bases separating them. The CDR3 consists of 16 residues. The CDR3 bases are TGTGCCAGCAGCTTAACCAGGGCAGGGGTGCATTCACCCCTCCACTTT. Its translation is CASSLTRAGVHSPLHF.

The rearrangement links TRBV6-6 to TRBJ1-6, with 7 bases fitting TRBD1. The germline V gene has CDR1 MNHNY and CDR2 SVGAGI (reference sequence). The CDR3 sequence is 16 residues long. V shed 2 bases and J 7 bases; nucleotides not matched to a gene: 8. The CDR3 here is CASSYAGQGGNSPLHF. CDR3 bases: TGTGCCAGCAGTTACGCGGGGCAGGGGGGGAATTCACCCCTCCACTTT.

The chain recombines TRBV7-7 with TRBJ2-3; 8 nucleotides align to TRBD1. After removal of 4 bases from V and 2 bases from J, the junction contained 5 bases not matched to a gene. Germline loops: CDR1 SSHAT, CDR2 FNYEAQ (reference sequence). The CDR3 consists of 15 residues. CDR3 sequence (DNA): TGTGCCAGCAGCTACGGACAGGGCCTCACAGATACGCAGTATTTT. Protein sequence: CASSYGQGLTDTQYF. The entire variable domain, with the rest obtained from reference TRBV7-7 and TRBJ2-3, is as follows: GAGVSQSPRYKVTKRGQDVTLRCDPISSHATLYWYQQALGQGPEFLTYFNYEAQPDKSGLPSDRFSAERPEGSISTLTIQRTEQRDSAMYRCASSYGQGLTDTQYFGPGTRLTVL.

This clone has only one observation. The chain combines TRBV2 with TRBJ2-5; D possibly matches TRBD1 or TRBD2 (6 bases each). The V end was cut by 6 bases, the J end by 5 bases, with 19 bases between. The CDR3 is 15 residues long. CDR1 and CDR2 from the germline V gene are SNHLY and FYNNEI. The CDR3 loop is CASRGTWGARETQYF. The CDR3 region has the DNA TGTGCCAGCAGAGGTACCTGGGGGGCGAGGGAGACCCAGTACTTC.

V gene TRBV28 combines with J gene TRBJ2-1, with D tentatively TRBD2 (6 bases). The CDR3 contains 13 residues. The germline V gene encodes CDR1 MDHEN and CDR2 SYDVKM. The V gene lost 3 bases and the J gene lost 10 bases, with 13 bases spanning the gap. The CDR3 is CASSLEGVREQFF. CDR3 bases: TGTGCCAGCAGTTTGGAGGGAGTAAGAGAGCAGTTCTTC. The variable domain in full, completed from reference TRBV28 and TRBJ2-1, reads DVKVTQSSRYLVKRTGEKVFLECVQDMDHENMFWYRQDPGLGLRLIYFSYDVKMKEKGDIPEGYSVSREKKERFSLILESASTNQTSMYLCASSLEGVREQFFGPGTRLTVL.